The 4 T cell receptor beta chains below were found in one sample sequenced in a study of monozygotic twins with inflammatory bowel disease (dated by TCRdb to about 2019). Library preparation used 5' RACE. Sequencer: Illumina HiSeq 2500. TCRdb reprocessed the reads and provides one entry for every CDR3 protein sequence; no DNA is given. The sample has 310,000 or so distinct CDR3 sequences on record. The ten largest clones capture 2% to 2.5% of the sample. The sequenced sample was blood. The receptors were gathered from a human donor with ulcerative colitis or Crohn's disease, or a healthy co-twin of an affected twin (not recorded which).

V and J are TRBV25-1 and TRBJ2-5. This CDR3 has 16 amino acids. Germline values: CDR1 MGHDK, CDR2 SYGVNS. CDR3 amino acids: CASSEPGDPTQETQYF.

V is TRBV18 and J is TRBJ2-7. The CDR3 runs 13 residues. Per germline, CDR1 KGHSH and CDR2 LQKENI. The CDR3 loop reads CASSPPSVYEQYF.

The chain carries TRBV12-3 or TRBV12-4 and TRBJ2-5; TCRdb lists TRBD1, though no DNA is available to test this call. CDR3 length: 13 residues. This CDR3 is CASSSGSGGTQYF.

This chain joins TRBV20-1 and TRBJ2-7; TCRdb reports TRBD2, a call that lacks DNA to check it against. CDR1 is DFQATT, CDR2 SNEGSKA, per germline (reference sequence). This CDR3 comprises 15 residues. Here the CDR3 reads CSARDHLAGAYEQYF.